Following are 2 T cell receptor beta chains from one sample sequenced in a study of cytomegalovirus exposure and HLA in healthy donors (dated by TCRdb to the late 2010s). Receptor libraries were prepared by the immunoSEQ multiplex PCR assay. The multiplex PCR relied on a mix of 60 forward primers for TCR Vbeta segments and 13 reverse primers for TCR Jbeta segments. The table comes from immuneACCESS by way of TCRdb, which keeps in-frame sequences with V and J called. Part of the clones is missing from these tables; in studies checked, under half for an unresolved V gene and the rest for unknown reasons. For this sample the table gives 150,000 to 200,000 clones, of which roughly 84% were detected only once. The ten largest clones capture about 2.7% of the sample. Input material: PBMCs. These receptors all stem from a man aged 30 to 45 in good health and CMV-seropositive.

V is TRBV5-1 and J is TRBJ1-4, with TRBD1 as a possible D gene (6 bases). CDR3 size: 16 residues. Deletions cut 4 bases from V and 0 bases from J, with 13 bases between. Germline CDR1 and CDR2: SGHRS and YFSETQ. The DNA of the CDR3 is TGCGCCAGCAGCCTGGGGGGCCCCGCAACTAATGAAAAACTGTTTTTT. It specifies CASSLGGPATNEKLFF.

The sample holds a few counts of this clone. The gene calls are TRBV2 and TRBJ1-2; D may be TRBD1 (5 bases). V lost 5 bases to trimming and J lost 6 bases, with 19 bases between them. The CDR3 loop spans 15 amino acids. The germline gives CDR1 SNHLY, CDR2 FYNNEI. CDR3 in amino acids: CASSLLGYGADGYTF. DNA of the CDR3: TGTGCCAGCAGTCTATTGGGCTATGGGGCGGATGGCTACACCTTC. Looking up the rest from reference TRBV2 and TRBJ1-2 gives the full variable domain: EPEVTQTPSHQVTQMGQEVILRCVPISNHLYFYWYRQILGQKVEFLVSFYNNEISEKSEIFDDQFSVERPDGSNFTLKIRSTKLEDSAMYFCASSLLGYGADGYTFGSGTRLTVV.